Shown below are 15 T cell receptor beta chains from a single sample sequenced in a study of cytomegalovirus exposure and HLA in healthy donors. Assay used: immunoSEQ multiplex PCR; TCRdb lists only in-frame clones, some missing. The profile shows over 250,000 clones, about nine tenths of them singletons. Sequencing input: PBMCs. The receptors shown here come from a woman in her twenties or thirties in good health and CMV-seropositive.

The J gene is TRBJ2-2, the V gene TRBV7-3, with D hard to call. Between the trimmed V and J ends, which lost 2 bases and 5 bases, there was a span of 12 bases. Germline lookup yields CDR1 SGHTA and CDR2 FQGTGA. CDR3 length equals 15 residues. The CDR3 bases are TGTGCCAGCAGCTTAGGCAATCCATCAACCGGGGAGCTGTTTTTT. This gives the protein CASSLGNPSTGELFF.

The sample holds one count of this clone. The chain joins TRBV5-6 to TRBJ1-1; D may be TRBD1 (6 bases). Per germline, CDR1 SGHDT and CDR2 YYEEEE. The length of the CDR3 is 15 residues. Trimming pared 0 bases from V and 5 bases from J, leaving 14 bases between. Here the CDR3 DNA reads TGTGCCAGCAGCTTGGGGAGCGGGGGGCGAACTGAAGCTTTCTTT. It yields the protein CASSLGSGGRTEAFF.

V is TRBV6-4 and J is TRBJ1-2, with D unclear. Germline V gene sequence: CDR1 MRHNA, CDR2 SNTAGT. V lost 2 bases and J 6 bases, leaving 4 bases between the germline ends. The CDR3 is 11 amino acids. The CDR3 spells CASSDGDGYTF. CDR3 coding DNA: TGTGCCAGCAGTGACGGGGATGGCTACACCTTC.

This chain uses TRBV4-3 with TRBJ1-1; possibly TRBD1 for D (6 bases). This CDR3 spans 14 amino acids. Trimming cost V 1 base and J 0 bases, with 6 bases left between them. The germline V gene has CDR1 LGHNA and CDR2 YSLEER. The CDR3 region has the DNA TGCGCCAGCAGCCAAGCAGGGGTGAACACTGAAGCTTTCTTT. Its protein is CASSQAGVNTEAFF.

V gene TRBV27 combines with J gene TRBJ2-5; 9 bases are shared with TRBD2. This CDR3 contains 16 residues. CDR1 MNHEY and CDR2 SMNVEV come from the germline V gene (reference sequence). V dropped 2 bases and J dropped 5; count of bases not matched to a gene: 9. The CDR3 nucleotides are TGTGCCAGCAGTTTAACGGTAGCGGGGGTCTGGGAGACCCAGTACTTC. Protein: CASSLTVAGVWETQYF.

The chain joins TRBV6-1 to TRBJ1-1; D gene ambiguous. V was trimmed by 6 bases and J by 0 bases, leaving 8 bases between them. Germline V CDR1 and CDR2: MNHNS, SASEGT. CDR3 length: 13 amino acids. The CDR3 DNA reads as TGTGCCAGCAGCCTACAAGTGAACACTGAAGCTTTCTTT. Amino acid sequence: CASSLQVNTEAFF.

This clone was found a few times. The chain has TRBV4-1 and TRBJ2-7, with a weak D call TRBD1 (8 bases). The CDR3 sequence is 15 residues long. Germline CDR1 reads MGHRA; CDR2 reads YSYEKL. Trimming stripped 2 bases from V and 2 bases from J, with 13 bases between. The CDR3 spells CASSQIQGGTYEQYF. The CDR3 region has the DNA TGCGCCAGCAGCCAAATACAGGGGGGGACCTACGAGCAGTACTTC.

This CDR3 reads CASSPLKTNTGELFF. CDR3 nucleotide sequence: TGTGCCAGCAGTCCCCTAAAAACGAACACCGGGGAGCTGTTTTTT. J is TRBJ2-2 and V is TRBV27; D not resolved. CDR3 length equals 15 residues. Trimming removed 5 bases at V and 0 bases at J, with 10 bases between. CDR1 MNHEY and CDR2 SMNVEV come from the germline V gene (reference sequence).

V usage is TRBV5-6 and J usage is TRBJ2-7; maybe TRBD2 (5 bases). Germline values: CDR1 SGHDT, CDR2 YYEEEE. Trimming cost V 0 bases and J 3 bases, with 10 bases left between them. This CDR3 contains 14 residues. In DNA form, the CDR3 reads TGTGCCAGCAGCTTGGGCCGGGATTTCTACGAGCAGTACTTC. Translating it yields CASSLGRDFYEQYF.

This clone was seen only once. V is TRBV12-5 and J is TRBJ1-2; 11 bases align to TRBD1. CDR3 size: 14 residues. J was trimmed by 8 bases and V by 1 base; bases with no gene match: 3. The germline V gene has CDR1 LGHNT and CDR2 FRNRAP. The CDR3 coding sequence is TGTGCTAGTGGTTTGGAAGGGACAGGGGGAGGCTACACCTTC. Translated: CASGLEGTGGGYTF.

This clone appeared a single time. This chain connects TRBV7-2 to TRBJ2-7; D is unresolved. V lost 4 bases and J lost 2, with 12 bases in between. The CDR3 covers 14 residues. CDR1 and CDR2 (germline): SGHTA, FQGNSA. CDR3 nucleotides: TGTGCCAGCAGCTCAAACAGCTTGACCTACGAGCAGTACTTC. Translating gives CASSSNSLTYEQYF.

This sequence joins TRBV6-1 and TRBJ1-5, with D possibly TRBD1 on 5 matching bases. In germline, CDR1 is MNHNS, CDR2 SASEGT. V dropped 3 bases and J dropped 6 bases, with 21 bases sitting between them. The CDR3 has 17 amino acids. The CDR3 loop is CASSDSRYQAGGQPQHF. The CDR3 DNA is TGTGCCAGCAGTGATTCAAGATATCAGGCTGGGGGTCAGCCCCAGCATTTT.

This chain links TRBV11-2 with TRBJ1-2, with a tentative D call TRBD1 (5 bases). CDR1 SGHAT and CDR2 FQNNGV come from the germline V gene. This CDR3 contains 13 residues. Trimming removed 4 bases from V and 8 bases from J, with 14 bases in between. The CDR3 sequence: CASSSTGATGYTF. CDR3 nucleotides: TGTGCCAGCAGCTCCACCGGGGCGACCGGCTACACCTTC. Full variable domain (remainder filled in from reference TRBV11-2 and TRBJ1-2): EAGVAQSPRYKIIEKRQSVAFWCNPISGHATLYWYQQILGQGPKLLIQFQNNGVVDDSQLPKDRFSAERLKGVDSTLKIQPAKLEDSAVYLCASSSTGATGYTFGSGTRLTVV.

This clone turned up a few times. The V gene is TRBV6-1, the J gene TRBJ1-5; D possibly corresponds to TRBD1 (6 bases). The CDR3 runs to 16 residues. Germline assignment: CDR1 MNHNS and CDR2 SASEGT. V shed 2 bases and J shed 6 bases, with 17 bases lying between them. DNA of the CDR3: TGTGCCAGCAGTGAATTTTCCAGGGGTCATTCTCAGCCCCAGCATTTT. Translation gives CASSEFSRGHSQPQHF.

V is TRBV25-1 and J is TRBJ2-7; 7 bases line up with TRBD1. The V and J ends lost 4 bases and 2 bases, in that order; junction bases with no gene match: 5. Germline V CDR1 and CDR2: MGHDK, SYGVNS. CDR3 length: 14 amino acids. In DNA, the CDR3 is TGTGCCAGCAGTGGAAACAGGGGACCCTACGAGCAGTACTTC. This codes for CASSGNRGPYEQYF.